This TCR beta chain was recovered during a study of blood T cell repertoires in COVID-19. The V gene's germline CDR1 is SQVTM and CDR2 ANQGSEA. The CDR3 covers 13 residues. The V and J ends lost 4 bases and 4 bases, in that order; junction bases with no gene match: 6. This clone was observed a handful of times. Other DNA sequences in this specimen translate into the identical CDR3. As originally analysed: Amplification with reference gene primers provided the estimates of nucleated cell counts. The assay was immunoSEQ multiplex PCR, and TCRdb's table has in-frame clones only and misses some. V, J and clone size are those of that table, while D and trimming were read from the DNA. The table includes approximately 350,000 clones, around 80% detected once.

The material sequenced was peripheral blood. The clonotype was recovered from a man younger than 40 with active or convalescent COVID-19. The rearrangement joins TRBV29-1 to TRBJ2-7; TRBD1 matches 8 bases. CDR3 coding DNA: TGCAGCGTTGTAGGGCAGGGGGCTTACGAGCAGTACTTC. Its translation: CSVVGQGAYEQYF.